This T cell receptor beta chain was obtained from a study of blood T cell repertoires in COVID-19 (dated by TCRdb to about 2020). In the study overall: Samples covering the acute and convalescent phases of COVID-19 were provided by collaborators in the United States, Italy and Spain. The material from the prospective study consisted of cDNA or gDNA derived from T cells, B-cell-depleted T cells, or PBMCs. Subjects who had been exposed to COVID-19, were actively infected with it, or had recovered from it provided the deeply sampled blood TCRbeta repertoires that made up the dataset. The repertoires were released in a freely available public database intended as a resource for research on the immune response to SARS-CoV-2. Samples were obtained from the ongoing ImmuneRACE study (first 160 participants) and from 1,000 to 1,500 subjects provided by 6 global collaborators. Nearly every sample came with metadata listing a de-identified subject ID, COVID-19 status, age in years and sex. HLA class I and class II types, where available, came from metadata supplied by the sample provider rather than from assay-based typing.

The full study reports these points: How much clinical and demographic metadata was included differed by source and by participant, and the metadata was provided uncurated.

Collaborating institutions collected whole blood in K2EDTA tubes following their own protocols. For TCRbeta analysis, collaborator samples were shipped as frozen whole blood, as isolated PBMCs, or as DNA extracted from either sample type. This clone was recorded only once. The antigen this receptor binds is unknown. The input lacks base qualities; no much larger clone sits a single base away. TCRbeta CDR3 regions were amplified from genomic DNA using the immunoSEQ Assay, a bias-controlled multiplex PCR. The paper's data handling went like this. Within the assay, amplification of reference gene primers was used to estimate how many nucleated cells each sample contained. To quantify the absolute abundance of each unique TCRbeta CDR3 rearrangement, sequence reads were collapsed and filtered. For each sample, productive Simpson clonality was calculated as the square root of Simpson's diversity index over productive rearrangements. Sourced from immuneACCESS, this table was stored by TCRdb with only in-frame sequences that have V and J called. A share of the clones is absent; for the studies checked, an unresolved V gene accounts for under half, and the remainder has no known explanation. V, J and clone size reflect that table, while D and trimming were determined from the DNA. This sample holds 140,000 or so clones; roughly 88% were observed only once. Of the sample, 1.7% falls within the top ten clones.

This clonotype was obtained from a woman in her 50s with acute or convalescent COVID-19. Source material: peripheral blood.

The CDR3 region reads CASRGDTDTQYF. The nucleotides read TGTGCCAGCAGGGGCGACACAGATACGCAGTATTTT. Recombination linked TRBV2 to TRBJ2-3, with the D gene too uncertain to name. CDR1 and CDR2 (SNHLY, FYNNEI) derive from the germline V gene. Deletion took 6 bases off V and 2 bases off J, with a span of 6 bases between the germline ends. The CDR3 spans 12 residues, from the cysteine through the phenylalanine. The only DNA kept is the CDR3, 36 bases in frame from the first base. Beyond the CDR3, the reference TRBV2 and TRBJ2-3 genes provide the residues; the full variable domain reads: EPEVTQTPSHQVTQMGQEVILRCVPISNHLYFYWYRQILGQKVEFLVSFYNNEISEKSEIFDDQFSVERPDGSNFTLKIRSTKLEDSAMYFCASRGDTDTQYFGPGTRLTVL.